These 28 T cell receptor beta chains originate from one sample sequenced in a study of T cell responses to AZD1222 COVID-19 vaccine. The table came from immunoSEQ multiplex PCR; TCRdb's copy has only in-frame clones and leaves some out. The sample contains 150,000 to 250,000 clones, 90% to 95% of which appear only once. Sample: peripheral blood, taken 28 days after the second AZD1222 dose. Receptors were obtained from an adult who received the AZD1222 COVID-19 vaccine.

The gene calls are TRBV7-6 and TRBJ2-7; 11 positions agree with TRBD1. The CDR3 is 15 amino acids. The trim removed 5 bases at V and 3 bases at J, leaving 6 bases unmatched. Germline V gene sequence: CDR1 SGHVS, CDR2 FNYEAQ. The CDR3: CASSGGTGGGYEQYF. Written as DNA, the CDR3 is TGTGCCAGCAGCGGAGGGACAGGGGGAGGCTACGAGCAGTACTTC.

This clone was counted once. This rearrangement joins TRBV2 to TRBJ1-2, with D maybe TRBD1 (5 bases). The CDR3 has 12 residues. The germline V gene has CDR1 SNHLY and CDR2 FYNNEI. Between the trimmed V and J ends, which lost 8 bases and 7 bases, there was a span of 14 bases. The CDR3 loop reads CASWEARGGYTF. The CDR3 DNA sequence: TGTGCCAGCTGGGAAGCTAGGGGTGGCTACACCTTC. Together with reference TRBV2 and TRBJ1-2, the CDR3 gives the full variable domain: EPEVTQTPSHQVTQMGQEVILRCVPISNHLYFYWYRQILGQKVEFLVSFYNNEISEKSEIFDDQFSVERPDGSNFTLKIRSTKLEDSAMYFCASWEARGGYTFGSGTRLTVV.

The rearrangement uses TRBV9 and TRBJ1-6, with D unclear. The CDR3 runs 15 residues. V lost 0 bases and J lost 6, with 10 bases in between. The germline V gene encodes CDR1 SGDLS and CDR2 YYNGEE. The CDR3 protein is CASSVGQASNSPLHF. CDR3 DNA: TGTGCCAGCAGCGTAGGTCAAGCCTCTAATTCACCCCTCCACTTT.

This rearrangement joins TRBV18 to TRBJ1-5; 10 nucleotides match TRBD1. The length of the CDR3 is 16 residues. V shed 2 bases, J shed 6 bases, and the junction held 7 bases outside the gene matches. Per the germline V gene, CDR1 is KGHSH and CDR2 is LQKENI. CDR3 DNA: TGTGCCAGCTCACCAGCTGGACAGGGGGTCAGTCAGCCCCAGCATTTT. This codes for CASSPAGQGVSQPQHF.

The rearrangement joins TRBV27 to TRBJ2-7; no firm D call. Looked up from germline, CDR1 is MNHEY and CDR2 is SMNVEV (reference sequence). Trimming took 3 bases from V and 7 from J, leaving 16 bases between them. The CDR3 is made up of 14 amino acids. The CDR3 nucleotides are TGTGCCAGCAGTTTCTACGCTAGTGGGATGGAGCAGTACTTC. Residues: CASSFYASGMEQYF.

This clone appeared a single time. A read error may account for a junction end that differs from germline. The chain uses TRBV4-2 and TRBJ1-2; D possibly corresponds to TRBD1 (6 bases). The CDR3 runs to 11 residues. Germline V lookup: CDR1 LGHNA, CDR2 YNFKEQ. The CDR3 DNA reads TGTGCCAGCAGCCCGGGGGCAGGTTTGTCCTTC. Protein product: CASSPGAGLSF.

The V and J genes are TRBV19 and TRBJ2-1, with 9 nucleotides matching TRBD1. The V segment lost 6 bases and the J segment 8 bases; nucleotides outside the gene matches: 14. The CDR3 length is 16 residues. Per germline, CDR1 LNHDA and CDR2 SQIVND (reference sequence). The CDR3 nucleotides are TGTGCCAGTAGAACCAGGGGACAGGGATATAATGATGAGCAGTTCTTC. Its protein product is CASRTRGQGYNDEQFF.

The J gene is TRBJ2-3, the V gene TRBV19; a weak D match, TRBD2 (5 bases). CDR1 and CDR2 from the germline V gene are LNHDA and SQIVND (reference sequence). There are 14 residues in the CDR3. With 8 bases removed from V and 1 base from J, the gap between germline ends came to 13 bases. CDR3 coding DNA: TGTGCCAGTGGAGTAGTGAGGGGCACAGATACGCAGTATTTT. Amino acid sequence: CASGVVRGTDTQYF.

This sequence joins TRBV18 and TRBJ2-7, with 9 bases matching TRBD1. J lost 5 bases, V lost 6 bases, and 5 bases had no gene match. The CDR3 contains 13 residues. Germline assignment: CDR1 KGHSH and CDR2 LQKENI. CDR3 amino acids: CASSPGTGNEQYF. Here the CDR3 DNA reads TGTGCCAGCTCCCCAGGGACAGGGAACGAGCAGTACTTC.

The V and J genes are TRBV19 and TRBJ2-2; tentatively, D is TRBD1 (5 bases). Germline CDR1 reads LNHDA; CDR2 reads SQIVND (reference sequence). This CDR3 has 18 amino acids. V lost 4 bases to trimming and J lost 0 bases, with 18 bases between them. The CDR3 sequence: CASSTPLTGIANTGELFF. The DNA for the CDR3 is TGTGCCAGTAGTACGCCCCTCACAGGAATCGCGAACACCGGGGAGCTGTTTTTT.

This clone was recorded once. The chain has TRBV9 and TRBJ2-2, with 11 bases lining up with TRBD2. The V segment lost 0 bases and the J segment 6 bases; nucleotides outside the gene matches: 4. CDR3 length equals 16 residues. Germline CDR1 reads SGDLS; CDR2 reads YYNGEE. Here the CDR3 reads CASSVARLAGSGELFF. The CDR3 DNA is TGTGCCAGCAGCGTAGCCAGACTAGCGGGGTCCGGGGAGCTGTTTTTT.

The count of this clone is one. In nucleotides, the CDR3 is TGTGCCAGTAGTCGGGCAGGTCAAAGGGGCTACACCTTC. Translation: CASSRAGQRGYTF. The chain combines TRBV19 with TRBJ1-2; the D is unclear. V was clipped by 5 bases and J by 8 bases, with 15 bases between them. Germline CDR1 reads LNHDA; CDR2 reads SQIVND (reference sequence). This CDR3 is 13 amino acids long.

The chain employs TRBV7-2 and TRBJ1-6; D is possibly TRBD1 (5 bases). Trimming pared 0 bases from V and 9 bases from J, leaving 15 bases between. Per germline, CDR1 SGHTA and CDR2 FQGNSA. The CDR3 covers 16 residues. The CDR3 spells CASSLAGRGSGSPLHF. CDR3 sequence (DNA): TGTGCCAGCAGCTTAGCGGGACGGGGTAGTGGTTCACCCCTCCACTTT.

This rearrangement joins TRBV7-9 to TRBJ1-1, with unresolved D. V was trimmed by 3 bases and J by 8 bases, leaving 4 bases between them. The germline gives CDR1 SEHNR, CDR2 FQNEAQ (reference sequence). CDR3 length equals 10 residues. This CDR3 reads CASSFYEAFF. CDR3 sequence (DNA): TGTGCCAGCAGCTTTTACGAAGCTTTCTTT.

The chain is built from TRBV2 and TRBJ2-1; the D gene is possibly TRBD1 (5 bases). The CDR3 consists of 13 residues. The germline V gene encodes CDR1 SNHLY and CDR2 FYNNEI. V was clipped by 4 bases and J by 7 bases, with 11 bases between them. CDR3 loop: CASSGPYRNEQFF. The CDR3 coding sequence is TGTGCCAGCAGTGGTCCCTACAGGAATGAGCAGTTCTTC.

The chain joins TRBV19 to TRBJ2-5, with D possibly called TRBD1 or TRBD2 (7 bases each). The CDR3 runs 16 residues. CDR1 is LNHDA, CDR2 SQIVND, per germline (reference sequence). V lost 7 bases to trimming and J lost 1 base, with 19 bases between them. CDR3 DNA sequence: TGTGCCAGTACCCAGGGGGGGCATTTAACCCAAGAGACCCAGTACTTC. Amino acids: CASTQGGHLTQETQYF.

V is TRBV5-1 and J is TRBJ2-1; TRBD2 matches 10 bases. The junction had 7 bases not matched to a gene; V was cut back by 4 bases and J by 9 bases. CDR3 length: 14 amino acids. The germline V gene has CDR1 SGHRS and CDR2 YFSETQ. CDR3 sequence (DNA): TGCGCCAGCAGCGACGGGACTAGCGCTGGTGAGCAGTTCTTC. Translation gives CASSDGTSAGEQFF.

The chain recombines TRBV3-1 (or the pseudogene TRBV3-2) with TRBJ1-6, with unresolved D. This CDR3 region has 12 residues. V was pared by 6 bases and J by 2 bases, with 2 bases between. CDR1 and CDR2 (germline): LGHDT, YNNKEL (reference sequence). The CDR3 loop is CASSPYNSPLHF. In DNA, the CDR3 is TGTGCCAGCAGTCCCTATAATTCACCCCTCCACTTT.

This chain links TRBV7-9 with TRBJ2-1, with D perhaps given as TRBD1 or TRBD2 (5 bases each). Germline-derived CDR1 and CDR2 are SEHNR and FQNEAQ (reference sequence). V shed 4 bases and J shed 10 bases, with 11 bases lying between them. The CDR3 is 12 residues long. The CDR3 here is CASSYDYREQFF. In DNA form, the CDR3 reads TGTGCCAGCAGCTACGACTACAGGGAGCAGTTCTTC.

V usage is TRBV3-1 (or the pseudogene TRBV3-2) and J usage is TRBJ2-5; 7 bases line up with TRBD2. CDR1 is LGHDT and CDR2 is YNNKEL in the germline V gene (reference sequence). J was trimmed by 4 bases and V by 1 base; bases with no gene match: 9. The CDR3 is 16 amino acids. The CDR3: CASSQAKGGGAETQYF. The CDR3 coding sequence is TGTGCCAGCAGCCAAGCCAAGGGCGGGGGTGCAGAGACCCAGTACTTC.

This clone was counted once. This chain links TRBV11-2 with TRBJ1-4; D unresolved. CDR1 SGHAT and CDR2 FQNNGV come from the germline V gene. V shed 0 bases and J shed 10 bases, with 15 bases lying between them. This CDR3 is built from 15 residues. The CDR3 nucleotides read TGTGCCAGCAGCTTAGATGGCCCCTCGGTCCGAAAACTGTTTTTT. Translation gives CASSLDGPSVRKLFF.

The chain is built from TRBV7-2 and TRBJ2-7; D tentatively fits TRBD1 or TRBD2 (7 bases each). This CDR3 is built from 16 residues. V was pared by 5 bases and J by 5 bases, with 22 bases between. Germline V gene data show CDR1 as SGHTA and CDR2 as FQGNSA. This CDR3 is CASSPGGAGRRDEQYF. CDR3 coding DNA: TGTGCCAGCAGCCCAGGGGGGGCGGGGCGCCGGGACGAGCAGTACTTC.

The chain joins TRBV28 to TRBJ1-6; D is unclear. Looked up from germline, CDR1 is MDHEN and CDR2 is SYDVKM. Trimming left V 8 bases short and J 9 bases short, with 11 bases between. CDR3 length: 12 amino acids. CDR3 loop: CASGWWASPLHF. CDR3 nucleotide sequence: TGTGCCAGCGGGTGGTGGGCTTCACCCCTCCACTTT.

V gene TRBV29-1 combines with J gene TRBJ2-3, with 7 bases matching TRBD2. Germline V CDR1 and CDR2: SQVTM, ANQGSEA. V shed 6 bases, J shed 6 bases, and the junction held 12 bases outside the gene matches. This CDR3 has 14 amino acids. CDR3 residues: CSVKLASNPDTQYF. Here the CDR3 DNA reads TGCAGCGTCAAACTAGCGTCAAACCCCGATACGCAGTATTTT.

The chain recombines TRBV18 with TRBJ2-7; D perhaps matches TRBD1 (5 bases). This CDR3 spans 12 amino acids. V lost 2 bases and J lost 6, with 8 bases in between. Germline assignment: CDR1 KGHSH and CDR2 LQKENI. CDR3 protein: CASSPGASEQYF. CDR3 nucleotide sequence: TGTGCCAGCTCACCAGGGGCTAGCGAGCAGTACTTC. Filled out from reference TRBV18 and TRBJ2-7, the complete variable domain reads NAGVMQNPRHLVRRRGQEARLRCSPMKGHSHVYWYRQLPEEGLKFMVYLQKENIIDESGMPKERFSAEFPKEGPSILRIQQVVRGDSAAYFCASSPGASEQYFGPGTRLTVT.

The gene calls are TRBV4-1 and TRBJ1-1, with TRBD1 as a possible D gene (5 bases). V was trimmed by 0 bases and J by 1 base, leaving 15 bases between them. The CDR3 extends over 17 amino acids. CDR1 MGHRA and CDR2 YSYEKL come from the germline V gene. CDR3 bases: TGCGCCAGCAGCCAAGATGGGTACTTCCAGGGGAACACTGAAGCTTTCTTT. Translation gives CASSQDGYFQGNTEAFF.

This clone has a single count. The DNA for the CDR3 is TGCGCCAGCAGCTTGGGTCCTCCAACCCGCGGATCGTATGGCTACACCTTC. Translated: CASSLGPPTRGSYGYTF. The chain employs TRBV5-1 and TRBJ1-2; no definite D call. In germline, CDR1 is SGHRS, CDR2 YFSETQ. With 0 bases removed from V and 5 bases from J, the gap between germline ends came to 20 bases. The CDR3 has 17 amino acids. Full variable domain (missing parts from reference TRBV5-1 and TRBJ1-2): KAGVTQTPRYLIKTRGQQVTLSCSPISGHRSVSWYQQTPGQGLQFLFEYFSETQRNKGNFPGRFSGRQFSNSRSEMNVSTLELGDSALYLCASSLGPPTRGSYGYTFGSGTRLTVV.

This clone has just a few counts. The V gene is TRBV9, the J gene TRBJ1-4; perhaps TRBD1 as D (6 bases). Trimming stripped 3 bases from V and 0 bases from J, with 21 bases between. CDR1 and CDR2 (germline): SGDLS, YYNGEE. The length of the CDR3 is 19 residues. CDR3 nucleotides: TGTGCCAGCAGCGCTGGGGAGGGGGGCAGTTTTGCAACTAATGAAAAACTGTTTTTT. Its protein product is CASSAGEGGSFATNEKLFF.